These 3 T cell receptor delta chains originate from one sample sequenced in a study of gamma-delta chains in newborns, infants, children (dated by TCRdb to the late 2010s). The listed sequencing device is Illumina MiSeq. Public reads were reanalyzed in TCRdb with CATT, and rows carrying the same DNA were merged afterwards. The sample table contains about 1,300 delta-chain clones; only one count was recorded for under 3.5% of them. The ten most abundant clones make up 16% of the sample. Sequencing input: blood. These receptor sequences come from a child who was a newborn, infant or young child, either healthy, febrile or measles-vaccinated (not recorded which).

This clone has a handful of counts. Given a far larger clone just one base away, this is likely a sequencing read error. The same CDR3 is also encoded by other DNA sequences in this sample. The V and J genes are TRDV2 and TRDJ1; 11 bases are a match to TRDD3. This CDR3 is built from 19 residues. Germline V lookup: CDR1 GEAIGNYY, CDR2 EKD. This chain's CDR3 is CACDTVRSGGYPDTDKLIF. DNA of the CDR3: TGTGCCTGTGACACCGTAAGATCTGGGGGATACCCTGACACCGATAAGCTCATCTTT.

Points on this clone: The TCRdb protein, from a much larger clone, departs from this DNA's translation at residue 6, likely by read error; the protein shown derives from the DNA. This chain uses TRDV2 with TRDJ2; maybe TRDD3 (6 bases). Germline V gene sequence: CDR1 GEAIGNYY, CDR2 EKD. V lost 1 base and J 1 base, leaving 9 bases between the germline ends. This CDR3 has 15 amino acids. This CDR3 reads CACDTPGDLTAQLFF. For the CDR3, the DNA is TGTGCCTGTGACACGCCGGGGGATTTGACAGCACAACTCTTCTTT.

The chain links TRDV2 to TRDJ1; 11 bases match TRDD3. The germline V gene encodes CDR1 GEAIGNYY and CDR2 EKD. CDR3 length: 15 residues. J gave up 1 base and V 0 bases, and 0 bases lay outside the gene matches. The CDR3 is CACDTWGIRTDKLIF. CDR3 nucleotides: TGTGCCTGTGACACCTGGGGGATACGCACCGATAAACTCATCTTT.